Sequencing of this T cell receptor (beta chain) was carried out in a study of blood T cells in healthy people across ages. Overall study results and limits: Donors of long life had a larger count of naive CD4+ cells and greater diversity than aged donors.

Next came a second PCR, run for about 7 to 12 cycles, which used a sample-barcoded 5' primer along with a J-beta primer mix. MiXCR, run by TCRdb on the 5' RACE reads, gives a single entry per CDR3 protein. The sample lists around 820,000 distinct CDR3 sequences, around 25% occurring once. Researchers collected approximately 9.9 milliliters of peripheral blood from every single donor. This clonotype was recorded a few times. Its antigen is undetermined. The CDR3 loop spans 13 amino acids. Trimming removed 6 bases from V and 4 bases from J; junction bases left unmatched: 5. The data also belong to a second study, concerning T cells of mothers and their children.

This sequence originates from a boy younger than 18 in good health. V is TRBV12-3 or TRBV12-4 and J is TRBJ2-5; 7 bases match TRBD2. The sample comprised blood. CDR3 region: CASSRGRGETQYF. CDR3 nucleotides: TGTGCCAGCAGCCGAGGGAGGGGAGAGACCCAGTACTTC.